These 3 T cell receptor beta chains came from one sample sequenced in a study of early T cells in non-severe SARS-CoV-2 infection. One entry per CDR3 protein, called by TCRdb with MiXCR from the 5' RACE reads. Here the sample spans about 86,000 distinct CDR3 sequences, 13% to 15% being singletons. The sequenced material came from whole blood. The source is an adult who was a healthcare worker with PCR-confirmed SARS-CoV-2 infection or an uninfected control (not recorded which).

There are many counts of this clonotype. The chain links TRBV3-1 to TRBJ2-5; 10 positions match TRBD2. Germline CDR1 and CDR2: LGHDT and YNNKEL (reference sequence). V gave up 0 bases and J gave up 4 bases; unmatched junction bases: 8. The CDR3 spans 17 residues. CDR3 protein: CASSQDLAGARGETQYF. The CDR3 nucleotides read TGTGCCAGCAGCCAAGACCTAGCGGGAGCTCGAGGAGAGACCCAGTACTTC.

For the CDR3, the DNA is TGCAGTGCTAGAGGAGAGGGAGGCCTACAACAGCCCCAGCATTTT. Its protein is CSARGEGGLQQPQHF. This chain uses TRBV20-1 with TRBJ1-5, with unresolved D. With 1 base removed from V and 7 bases from J, the gap between germline ends came to 17 bases. This CDR3 region has 15 residues. From germline, CDR1 is DFQATT and CDR2 SNEGSKA (reference sequence).

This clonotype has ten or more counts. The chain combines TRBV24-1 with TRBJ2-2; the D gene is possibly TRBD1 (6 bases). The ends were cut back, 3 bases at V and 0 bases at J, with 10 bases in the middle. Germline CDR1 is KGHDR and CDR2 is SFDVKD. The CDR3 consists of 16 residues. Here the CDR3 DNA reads TGTGCCACCAGTGATCACAGGGTCCCGAACACCGGGGAGCTGTTTTTT. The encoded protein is CATSDHRVPNTGELFF.